The rows below give T cell receptor beta chains drawn from one sample of a study of cytomegalovirus exposure and HLA in healthy donors. TCRdb's table, derived via immunoSEQ multiplex PCR, lists solely in-frame clones and lacks some. The sample carries fewer than 250,000 clones, about four fifths recorded once. Sample: PBMCs. These receptors originate from a man aged 18 to 30 in good health and CMV-seronegative. The CDR3 runs from the conserved cysteine through the conserved F or W. Each record gives: CDR3 protein, CDR3 DNA, J gene, clone size, CDR3 length, D gene, V gene. A D gene is named only where the DNA matches it firmly. Size values are once, few and many counts, or a class for expanded clones, and some rows have none.

cdr3_aa: CASSLSSGDRGFEQYF
cdr3_nt: TGTGCCAGCAGTTTATCGTCTGGGGACAGGGGGTTCGAGCAGTACTTC
j_call: TRBJ2-7
clone_size: .
cdr3_length: 16
d_call: TRBD1
v_call: TRBV28

cdr3_aa: CASSYSAGNLNTEAFF
cdr3_nt: TGTGCCAGCAGTTACTCCGCCGGGAACTTGAACACTGAAGCTTTCTTT
j_call: TRBJ1-1
clone_size: .
cdr3_length: 16
d_call: .
v_call: TRBV6-6

cdr3_aa: CASSVSGTSGRETQYF
cdr3_nt: TGTGCCAGCAGCGTTTCTGGGACTAGCGGGCGAGAGACCCAGTACTTC
j_call: TRBJ2-5
clone_size: .
cdr3_length: 16
d_call: TRBD2
v_call: TRBV9

cdr3_aa: CAGRSTGDNQPQHF
cdr3_nt: TGTGCCGGCAGATCGACAGGGGACAATCAGCCCCAGCATTTT
j_call: TRBJ1-5
clone_size: .
cdr3_length: 14
d_call: TRBD1
v_call: TRBV6-1

cdr3_aa: CASSGAGANYGYTF
cdr3_nt: TGTGCCAGCAGCGGCGCCGGAGCTAACTATGGCTACACCTTC
j_call: TRBJ1-2
clone_size: .
cdr3_length: 14
d_call: .
v_call: TRBV9

cdr3_aa: CASTTGGASEKLFF
cdr3_nt: TGTGCCAGCACAACAGGGGGCGCCAGTGAAAAACTGTTTTTT
j_call: TRBJ1-4
clone_size: once
cdr3_length: 14
d_call: TRBD1
v_call: TRBV19

cdr3_aa: CASSGAGGPDTGELFF
cdr3_nt: TGTGCCAGCAGTGGAGCGGGGGGGCCGGACACCGGGGAGCTGTTTTTT
j_call: TRBJ2-2
clone_size: .
cdr3_length: 16
d_call: TRBD2
v_call: TRBV2

cdr3_aa: CASSLTGPSYEQYF
cdr3_nt: TGTGCCAGCAGTTTGACAGGCCCGTCTTATGAGCAGTACTTC
j_call: TRBJ2-7
clone_size: .
cdr3_length: 14
d_call: .
v_call: TRBV27

cdr3_aa: CASRGTSGGPQETQYF
cdr3_nt: TGTGCCAGCAGGGGGACTAGCGGGGGCCCTCAAGAGACCCAGTACTTC
j_call: TRBJ2-5
clone_size: .
cdr3_length: 16
d_call: TRBD2
v_call: TRBV2

cdr3_aa: CASSQKAGGGTDTQYF
cdr3_nt: TGTGCCAGCAGCCAAAAAGCGGGAGGTGGCACAGATACGCAGTATTTT
j_call: TRBJ2-3
clone_size: .
cdr3_length: 16
d_call: TRBD2
v_call: TRBV14

cdr3_aa: CASSVAAGDKETQYF
cdr3_nt: TGTGCCAGCAGCGTAGCCGCCGGGGACAAAGAGACCCAGTACTTC
j_call: TRBJ2-5
clone_size: .
cdr3_length: 15
d_call: .
v_call: TRBV9

cdr3_aa: CASSQINLVAYNEQFF
cdr3_nt: TGCGCCAGCAGCCAGATAAACCTGGTAGCCTACAATGAGCAGTTCTTC
j_call: TRBJ2-1
clone_size: few
cdr3_length: 16
d_call: .
v_call: TRBV4-1

cdr3_aa: CSASSNEKLFF
cdr3_nt: TGCAGTGCTAGTAGTAATGAAAAACTGTTTTTT
j_call: TRBJ1-4
clone_size: .
cdr3_length: 11
d_call: .
v_call: TRBV20-1

cdr3_aa: CSVESRDSYGYTF
cdr3_nt: TGCAGCGTTGAAAGTCGGGACAGCTATGGCTACACCTTC
j_call: TRBJ1-2
clone_size: .
cdr3_length: 13
d_call: TRBD1
v_call: TRBV29-1

cdr3_aa: CAIQLDREYTEAFF
cdr3_nt: TGTGCCATCCAACTGGACAGGGAGTACACTGAAGCTTTCTTT
j_call: TRBJ1-1
clone_size: .
cdr3_length: 14
d_call: TRBD1
v_call: TRBV10-3

cdr3_aa: CSESFGYNEQFF
cdr3_nt: TGCAGCGAGTCCTTCGGGTACAATGAGCAGTTCTTC
j_call: TRBJ2-1
clone_size: few
cdr3_length: 12
d_call: .
v_call: TRBV29-1

cdr3_aa: CAWIKWDGGDGYTF
cdr3_nt: TGTGCCTGGATTAAATGGGACGGCGGGGATGGCTACACCTTC
j_call: TRBJ1-2
clone_size: .
cdr3_length: 14
d_call: .
v_call: TRBV30

cdr3_aa: CASSRGGNTEAFF
cdr3_nt: TGTGCCAGCAGCAGGGGGGGGAACACTGAAGCTTTCTTT
j_call: TRBJ1-1
clone_size: .
cdr3_length: 13
d_call: .
v_call: TRBV9

cdr3_aa: CASETGSYEQYF
cdr3_nt: TGTGCCAGCGAAACGGGCTCCTACGAGCAGTACTTC
j_call: TRBJ2-7
clone_size: .
cdr3_length: 12
d_call: .
v_call: TRBV2

cdr3_aa: CATSSRAGSVEKLFF
cdr3_nt: TGTGCCACCAGCAGTCGGGCAGGGTCCGTTGAAAAACTGTTTTTT
j_call: TRBJ1-4
clone_size: .
cdr3_length: 15
d_call: .
v_call: TRBV15

cdr3_aa: CASSLSQGYEQYF
cdr3_nt: TGTGCCAGCAGCTTAAGCCAGGGCTACGAGCAGTACTTC
j_call: TRBJ2-7
clone_size: .
cdr3_length: 13
d_call: .
v_call: TRBV7-9

cdr3_aa: CAWSVNPGTRSTDTQYF
cdr3_nt: TGTGCCTGGAGTGTAAATCCCGGGACTAGGAGCACAGATACGCAGTATTTT
j_call: TRBJ2-3
clone_size: .
cdr3_length: 17
d_call: TRBD2
v_call: TRBV30

cdr3_aa: CASSVLWELFF
cdr3_nt: TGTGCCAGCAGTGTCCTATGGGAGCTGTTTTTT
j_call: TRBJ2-2
clone_size: .
cdr3_length: 11
d_call: .
v_call: TRBV6-1

cdr3_aa: CASSWEKQANTEAFF
cdr3_nt: TGTGCCAGCAGCTGGGAAAAACAGGCGAACACTGAAGCTTTCTTT
j_call: TRBJ1-1
clone_size: .
cdr3_length: 15
d_call: .
v_call: TRBV5-5

cdr3_aa: CASSLTGDQPQHF
cdr3_nt: TGCGCCAGCAGCCTGACAGGGGATCAGCCCCAGCATTTT
j_call: TRBJ1-5
clone_size: .
cdr3_length: 13
d_call: TRBD1
v_call: TRBV5-1

cdr3_aa: CASSKDRGFGNQPQHF
cdr3_nt: TGTGCCAGTAGTAAGGACAGGGGCTTTGGCAATCAGCCCCAGCATTTT
j_call: TRBJ1-5
clone_size: .
cdr3_length: 16
d_call: TRBD1
v_call: TRBV19

cdr3_aa: CASSLGTSHETDTQYF
cdr3_nt: TGTGCCAGCAGCTTGGGGACTAGCCACGAAACAGATACGCAGTATTTT
j_call: TRBJ2-3
clone_size: .
cdr3_length: 16
d_call: TRBD2
v_call: TRBV5-4

cdr3_aa: CASSQASSGAQYF
cdr3_nt: TGTGCCAGCAGCCAAGCGTCTAGCGGGGCCCAGTACTTC
j_call: TRBJ2-5
clone_size: .
cdr3_length: 13
d_call: TRBD2
v_call: TRBV14

cdr3_aa: CASSPGQDNEKLFF
cdr3_nt: TGTGCCAGCAGCCCCGGACAGGATAATGAAAAACTGTTTTTT
j_call: TRBJ1-4
clone_size: .
cdr3_length: 14
d_call: TRBD1
v_call: TRBV7-9

cdr3_aa: CASRPLAGGSWRYEQYF
cdr3_nt: TGTGCAAGTCGCCCTCTAGCGGGGGGCAGTTGGCGCTACGAGCAGTACTTC
j_call: TRBJ2-7
clone_size: .
cdr3_length: 17
d_call: .
v_call: TRBV12-2

cdr3_aa: CASRASGGFTDTQYF
cdr3_nt: TGTGCCAGCAGGGCTAGCGGGGGGTTCACAGATACGCAGTATTTT
j_call: TRBJ2-3
clone_size: .
cdr3_length: 15
d_call: TRBD2
v_call: TRBV27

cdr3_aa: CASSESGQGTHYGYTF
cdr3_nt: TGTGCCAGCAGTGAAAGTGGACAGGGGACCCACTATGGCTACACCTTC
j_call: TRBJ1-2
clone_size: .
cdr3_length: 16
d_call: TRBD1
v_call: TRBV6-1

cdr3_aa: CASSLGQGVRNTIYF
cdr3_nt: TGTGCCAGCAGTTTAGGACAGGGGGTTAGAAACACCATATATTTT
j_call: TRBJ1-3
clone_size: .
cdr3_length: 15
d_call: TRBD1
v_call: TRBV28

cdr3_aa: CASSPTLEGAIVFYF
cdr3_nt: TGTGCCAGCAGTCCTACCCTTGAGGGGGCGATTGTATTCTATTTT
j_call: TRBJ1-5
clone_size: .
cdr3_length: 15
d_call: TRBD1
v_call: TRBV6-5

cdr3_aa: CAWGLAGGPQETQYF
cdr3_nt: TGTGCCTGGGGGTTAGCGGGAGGGCCCCAAGAGACCCAGTACTTC
j_call: TRBJ2-5
clone_size: .
cdr3_length: 15
d_call: TRBD2
v_call: TRBV30

cdr3_aa: CASSCPGGGNTEAFF
cdr3_nt: TGTGCCAGCAGCTGTCCCGGGGGAGGGAACACTGAAGCTTTCTTT
j_call: TRBJ1-1
clone_size: .
cdr3_length: 15
d_call: .
v_call: TRBV7-2

cdr3_aa: CASSPDLGITLEQFF
cdr3_nt: TGCGCCAGCAGCCCGGACCTCGGGATCACCTTAGAGCAGTTCTTC
j_call: TRBJ2-1
clone_size: few
cdr3_length: 15
d_call: .
v_call: TRBV5-1

cdr3_aa: CASTAYDEQFF
cdr3_nt: TGTGCCAGTACCGCCTACGATGAGCAGTTCTTC
j_call: TRBJ2-1
clone_size: .
cdr3_length: 11
d_call: .
v_call: TRBV19

cdr3_aa: CASSTQGAQGGELFF
cdr3_nt: TGTGCCAGCAGCACACAGGGGGCGCAGGGCGGGGAGCTGTTTTTT
j_call: TRBJ2-2
clone_size: once
cdr3_length: 15
d_call: TRBD1
v_call: TRBV11-1

cdr3_aa: CATSRDHNGYTF
cdr3_nt: TGTGCCACCAGCAGAGATCACAATGGCTACACCTTC
j_call: TRBJ1-2
clone_size: .
cdr3_length: 12
d_call: .
v_call: TRBV15